These 16 T cell receptor beta chains came from one sample sequenced in a study of cytomegalovirus exposure and HLA in healthy donors. The study ran its PCR with 60 Vbeta and 13 Jbeta primers. The table came from immunoSEQ multiplex PCR; TCRdb's copy has only in-frame clones and leaves some out. The data show 100,000 or so clones, with 80% seen just once and about 6.8% held by the top ten. Material: PBMCs. The receptors were sampled from a man younger than 45 in good health and CMV-seronegative.

The gene calls are TRBV4-1 and TRBJ1-2; 7 bases are a match to TRBD1. The germline V gene encodes CDR1 MGHRA and CDR2 YSYEKL. J gave up 0 bases and V 4 bases, and 5 bases lay outside the gene matches. The CDR3 covers 15 residues. The CDR3 loop is CASSLPGQSNYGYTF. The CDR3 coding sequence is TGCGCCAGCAGCCTTCCGGGACAGTCTAACTATGGCTACACCTTC.

The CDR3 loop is CASSINSETQYF. CDR3 in DNA: TGTGCCAGCAGCATAAACTCGGAGACCCAGTACTTC. The chain uses TRBV7-2 and TRBJ2-5, with no clear D. This CDR3 has 12 amino acids. The V end lost 5 bases, the J end lost 5 bases, and 9 bases lay between the germline ends. Germline-derived CDR1 and CDR2 are SGHTA and FQGNSA.

V and J are TRBV25-1 and TRBJ1-5; TRBD1 matches at 7 bases. There are 15 residues in the CDR3. V dropped 11 bases and J dropped 6; count of bases not matched to a gene: 16. Germline V gives CDR1 MGHDK, CDR2 SYGVNS. The CDR3 sequence: CAPRGEGAPPQPQHF. CDR3 DNA: TGTGCCCCCCGCGGAGAGGGGGCGCCTCCTCAGCCCCAGCATTTT.

This clone showed up just once. The rearrangement links TRBV7-8 to TRBJ2-3; 8 bases map to TRBD1. The junction had 3 bases not matched to a gene; V was cut back by 1 base and J by 3 bases. The germline V gene encodes CDR1 SGHVS and CDR2 FQNEAQ. The CDR3 is made up of 15 amino acids. CDR3 nucleotide sequence: TGTGCCAGCAGCTTAGATCAGGGGGCTACAGATACGCAGTATTTT. Its protein product is CASSLDQGATDTQYF.

This clone turned up a few times. CDR3 in DNA: TGTGCCAGCAGCTTATGGGGCAGGGGGCATACTGGGGCCAACGTCCTGACTTTC. It encodes CASSLWGRGHTGANVLTF. The chain links TRBV11-2 to TRBJ2-6; 8 bases line up with TRBD1. Germline CDR1 SGHAT, CDR2 FQNNGV. The CDR3 loop spans 18 amino acids. J gave up 2 bases and V 2 bases, and 8 bases lay outside the gene matches. The variable domain in full, with the rest retrieved from reference TRBV11-2 and TRBJ2-6, is EAGVAQSPRYKIIEKRQSVAFWCNPISGHATLYWYQQILGQGPKLLIQFQNNGVVDDSQLPKDRFSAERLKGVDSTLKIQPAKLEDSAVYLCASSLWGRGHTGANVLTFGAGSRLTVL.

The chain uses TRBV9 and TRBJ1-1, with D perhaps matching TRBD1 (5 bases). V was trimmed by 3 bases and J by 1 base, leaving 16 bases between them. The CDR3 consists of 16 residues. From germline, CDR1 is SGDLS and CDR2 YYNGEE. The CDR3 DNA reads TGTGCCAGCAGCGGTGGGCCTAGGGGCGGGAACACTGAAGCTTTCTTT. Encoded protein: CASSGGPRGGNTEAFF.

The chain carries TRBV6-5 and TRBJ2-6; D gene ambiguous. The CDR3 loop spans 13 amino acids. Germline loops: CDR1 MNHEY, CDR2 SVGAGI. The V end was cut by 5 bases, the J end by 2 bases, with 4 bases between. CDR3 coding DNA: TGTGCCAGCAGTAACACTGGGGCCAACGTCCTGACTTTC. Translated, it gives CASSNTGANVLTF.

V is TRBV5-4 and J is TRBJ2-3; possible D gene TRBD2, 5 bases. V was shortened by 3 bases and J by 4 bases, with 9 bases between the two germline ends. CDR1 is SGHNT, CDR2 YYREEE, per germline (reference sequence). This CDR3 comprises 13 residues. The CDR3, as DNA: TGTGCCAGCAGCTATCCGAGGGCAGATACGCAGTATTTT. Translating gives CASSYPRADTQYF.

The chain couples TRBV6-5 to TRBJ1-1; no reliable D call. CDR3 length equals 12 residues. CDR1 and CDR2 (germline): MNHEY, SVGAGI. V dropped 6 bases and J dropped 7 bases, with 12 bases sitting between them. The CDR3 DNA reads as TGTGCCAGCAGATCATACGAGAGTGAAGCTTTCTTT. Translating gives CASRSYESEAFF.

This clone was counted a single time. The V gene is TRBV7-8, the J gene TRBJ2-7; possibly TRBD1 for D (5 bases). V lost 5 bases, J lost 2 bases, and 19 bases lay in between. Germline CDR1 is SGHVS and CDR2 is FQNEAQ. The CDR3 is made up of 16 amino acids. This CDR3 reads CASSPPGQRSTYEQYF. The CDR3 nucleotides are TGTGCCAGCAGCCCCCCAGGGCAGAGAAGTACCTACGAGCAGTACTTC.

This clone was counted once. The J gene is TRBJ2-3, the V gene TRBV6-1; tentative D call: TRBD2 (6 bases). This CDR3 spans 13 amino acids. CDR1 and CDR2 (germline): MNHNS, SASEGT. V dropped 7 bases and J dropped 9 bases, with 17 bases sitting between them. This chain's CDR3 is CASTAGGGITQYF. The DNA for the CDR3 is TGTGCCAGCACCGCCGGTGGAGGGATAACGCAGTATTTT.

The chain combines TRBV11-2 with TRBJ1-1; D ambiguous. V was cut by 1 base and J by 5 bases, with 8 bases left in between. The CDR3 covers 13 residues. Germline values: CDR1 SGHAT, CDR2 FQNNGV. The CDR3 spells CASSLAARTEAFF. DNA of the CDR3: TGTGCCAGCAGCTTAGCAGCGAGGACTGAAGCTTTCTTT.

The chain uses TRBV6-5 and TRBJ2-5; D gene ambiguous. Germline V gives CDR1 MNHEY, CDR2 SVGAGI. The CDR3 contains 14 residues. V was trimmed by 6 bases and J by 3 bases, leaving 14 bases between them. The CDR3 reads CASSQDWAEETQYF. CDR3 sequence (DNA): TGTGCCAGCAGCCAAGATTGGGCAGAAGAGACCCAGTACTTC.

The gene calls are TRBV6-6 and TRBJ2-5; 7 bases match TRBD2. Losses at the gene ends were 5 bases for V and 1 base for J; bases not matched to a gene: 10. Germline values: CDR1 MNHNY, CDR2 SVGAGI (reference sequence). CDR3 length: 16 amino acids. The CDR3 DNA is TGTGCCAGCAGTCCACCCCTGCTAGCGGTCCAAGAGACCCAGTACTTC. This translates into CASSPPLLAVQETQYF.

V and J are TRBV4-3 and TRBJ2-3; tentatively, D is TRBD1 (6 bases). Germline loops: CDR1 LGHNA, CDR2 YSLEER. The CDR3 extends over 16 amino acids. V was shortened by 1 base and J by 0 bases, with 11 bases between the two germline ends. CDR3 loop: CASSQGLTGSTDTQYF. Written as DNA, the CDR3 is TGCGCCAGCAGCCAAGGTCTGACAGGTAGCACAGATACGCAGTATTTT.

CDR3 region: CASSFRDTQYF. DNA of the CDR3: TGTGCCAGCAGTTTCAGGGATACGCAGTATTTT. The chain couples TRBV6-6 to TRBJ2-3, with D unresolved. The CDR3 runs to 11 residues. V lost 4 bases and J 6 bases, leaving 5 bases between the germline ends. The germline gives CDR1 MNHNY, CDR2 SVGAGI (reference sequence).